The clone carrying this T cell receptor (beta chain) has at least ten counts. The antigen is unknown. This CDR3 has 14 residues. V trimming: 5 bases; J trimming: 2 bases; junction bases outside the gene matches: 8. Germline-derived CDR1 and CDR2 are DFQATT and SNEGSKA (reference sequence). The sample belongs to a study of post-analysis software for immune sequencing data. The authors incorporated unique molecular identifiers into the TCR beta cDNA libraries. MiXCR, applied by TCRdb to the PCR reads, yields one record per CDR3 protein. The data contain roughly 620,000 distinct CDR3 sequences, 44% of them seen just once; the ten biggest clones take up around 1.7%. The study, taken as a whole, reports: Five TRBV segments, including TRBV5-6, TRBV5-1 and TRBV20-1, were more frequent in patients than controls.

Sequencing was done on a sample of blood. The sequence was collected from a girl aged 10-17 years with multiple sclerosis. J is TRBJ2-7 and V is TRBV20-1, with TRBD1 matching 8 bases. In DNA form, the CDR3 reads TGCAGTGCTTCCCGGGACAGGACTGCCTACGAGCAGTACTTC. Its translation is CSASRDRTAYEQYF.